These 17 T cell receptor beta chains were sequenced from one sample in a study of low-dose radiotherapy and immunotherapy resistance in tumors. First-strand cDNA used TRAV- and TRBV-specific primers, covering alpha and beta chains. Over approximately 19 PCR cycles, TCRs were amplified from a constant-region primer and V-primer adapter. TCRdb re-analysed the reads in MiXCR, keeping a single row per CDR3 protein. The sample lists about 58,000 distinct CDR3 sequences; about 25% were seen once. Time point indicated: after trial treatment. Treatment in this sample: LDRT plus nivolumab, ipilimumab, low-dose cyclophosphamide and aspirin (RACIN trial). Sequencing used PBMCs, obtained after low-dose radiotherapy plus immunotherapy. These receptors originate from a male donor with prostate cancer.

This clonotype occurred many times. V gene TRBV12-3 or TRBV12-4 combines with J gene TRBJ2-2, with unresolved D. The CDR3 loop spans 15 amino acids. V shed 0 bases and J shed 4 bases, with 9 bases lying between them. The CDR3, as DNA: TGTGCCAGCAGTTTAGCGCTAGGGCGCACCGGGGAGCTGTTTTTT. Its translation is CASSLALGRTGELFF.

This clonotype was recorded at least ten times. The V and J genes are TRBV11-2 and TRBJ2-7; 10 bases fit TRBD2. Germline trimming cut 8 bases from V and 12 bases from J; bases unmatched to any gene: 16. This CDR3 contains 14 residues. The germline CDR1 and CDR2 sequences are SGHAT and FQNNGV. Here the CDR3 DNA reads TGTGCCAGCTCGGAGGGTAGGCTAGCGGGAGACGTGTACTTC. Translated: CASSEGRLAGDVYF.

CDR3 bases: TGTGCCAGCAGCGTTCGACAGGGAGAGGAGACCCAGTACTTC. Translating gives CASSVRQGEETQYF. This chain links TRBV9 with TRBJ2-5; TRBD1 matches at 7 bases. After removal of 2 bases from V and 5 bases from J, the junction contained 6 bases not matched to a gene. Germline CDR1 reads SGDLS; CDR2 reads YYNGEE. CDR3 size: 14 residues.

This clonotype was seen repeatedly, ten times or more. V gene TRBV6-1 combines with J gene TRBJ2-2; D remains ambiguous. Deletions cut 1 base from V and 4 bases from J, with 7 bases between. Per the germline V gene, CDR1 is MNHNS and CDR2 is SASEGT. The CDR3 is made up of 14 amino acids. CDR3 region: CASSEVWTTGELFF. The CDR3 bases are TGTGCCAGCAGTGAAGTGTGGACCACCGGGGAGCTGTTTTTT.

This clonotype was found many times. CDR3 amino acids: CASSTRTSGGSSYNEQFF. The CDR3 DNA sequence: TGTGCCAGTAGCACTCGGACTAGCGGGGGGTCCTCCTACAATGAGCAGTTCTTC. The chain couples TRBV19 to TRBJ2-1; the match to TRBD2 covers 14 bases. The CDR3 spans 18 residues. Germline V gives CDR1 LNHDA, CDR2 SQIVND (reference sequence). J lost 0 bases, V lost 6 bases, and 7 bases had no gene match.

This clonotype has at least ten counts. The chain combines TRBV6-4 with TRBJ2-3; no clear D gene. The CDR3 is 13 amino acids. Germline lookup yields CDR1 MRHNA and CDR2 SNTAGT. V was clipped by 0 bases and J by 5 bases, with 6 bases between them. The DNA of the CDR3 is TGTGCCAGCAGTGACTCAGCGAGAGATACGCAGTATTTT. Its translation is CASSDSARDTQYF.

This clonotype was recorded at least ten times. This chain connects TRBV6-8 to TRBJ2-2; D is ambiguous. CDR3 size: 13 residues. Germline lookup yields CDR1 MNHGY and CDR2 SAAAGT. Trimming took 8 bases from V and 2 from J, leaving 9 bases between them. The CDR3 is CASLDTNTGELFF. For the CDR3, the DNA is TGTGCCAGCCTCGACACAAACACCGGGGAGCTGTTTTTT.

The gene calls are TRBV7-9 and TRBJ2-3, with TRBD2 as a possible D gene (6 bases). CDR3 length: 15 amino acids. V gave up 3 bases and J gave up 5 bases, with 15 bases separating them. The germline V gene has CDR1 SEHNR and CDR2 FQNEAQ (reference sequence). The DNA of the CDR3 is TGTGCCAGCAGCTTCCCTAGTGCCGGGGGAGATACGCAGTATTTT. It codes for CASSFPSAGGDTQYF.

The sample holds many counts of this clonotype. This sequence joins TRBV5-8 and TRBJ2-7; 7 bases line up with TRBD2. Germline loops: CDR1 SGHTS, CDR2 YDEGEE. CDR3 length equals 15 residues. The V gene end was trimmed by 0 bases and the J gene end by 2 bases; junction bases not matched to a gene: 5. This chain's CDR3 is CASSLGEGRTYEQYF. The CDR3 region has the DNA TGTGCCAGCAGCTTGGGGGAGGGCAGGACCTACGAGCAGTACTTC.

This clonotype was observed at least ten times. This sequence joins TRBV3-1 and TRBJ2-1; 11 bases align to TRBD2. Germline V gene sequence: CDR1 LGHDT, CDR2 YNNKEL (reference sequence). This CDR3 has 16 residues. The J segment lost 9 bases and the V segment lost 2 bases, leaving 9 bases of the junction unmatched. The chain's CDR3 is CASSQNILAGVSEQFF. In DNA form, the CDR3 reads TGTGCCAGCAGCCAAAATATACTAGCGGGGGTTAGTGAGCAGTTCTTC.

With respect to this clonotype: An end of the junction does not agree with germline; a read error may underlie this. The chain joins TRBV4-1 to TRBJ1-5; D might be TRBD1 (5 bases). This CDR3 is built from 16 residues. The germline gives CDR1 MGHRA, CDR2 YSYEKL. The CDR3, as DNA: TGCGCCAGCAGCCAAGATGGACAAACTCGCGATCAGCCCCAGCAGTTT. It specifies CASSQDGQTRDQPQQF.

A note on this clonotype: A read error is likely here: a far larger clone is one base away. The rearrangement links TRBV7-9 to TRBJ2-1; TRBD1 is a possible D gene (6 bases). CDR3 size: 11 residues. Germline V gene data show CDR1 as SEHNR and CDR2 as FQNEAQ (reference sequence). The V and J ends lost 5 bases and 13 bases respectively, with 12 bases between them. Written as DNA, the CDR3 is TGTGCCAGCAGCGCAGGACAGACCCAGTTCTTC. This codes for CASSAGQTQFF.

This clonotype showed up many times. This rearrangement joins TRBV7-2 to TRBJ1-6; maybe TRBD1 (5 bases). V lost 1 base, J lost 8 bases, and 9 bases lay in between. This CDR3 has 14 residues. Germline CDR1 reads SGHTA; CDR2 reads FQGNSA. The CDR3, as DNA: TGTGCCAGCAGCTTAGAGGGGCTGGATTCACCCCTCCACTTT. It codes for CASSLEGLDSPLHF. The entire variable domain, with the rest obtained from reference TRBV7-2 and TRBJ1-6, is as follows: GAGVSQSPSNKVTEKGKDVELRCDPISGHTALYWYRQSLGQGLEFLIYFQGNSAPDKSGLPSDRFSAERTGGSVSTLTIQRTQQEDSAVYLCASSLEGLDSPLHFGNGTRLTVT.

This clonotype has a count of ten or more. The chain links TRBV28 to TRBJ2-2; TRBD1 is a possible D gene (5 bases). V lost 2 bases to trimming and J lost 7 bases, with 8 bases between them. Germline CDR1 and CDR2: MDHEN and SYDVKM. This CDR3 spans 13 amino acids. CDR3 in amino acids: CASSLIGDGELFF. In nucleotides, the CDR3 is TGTGCCAGCAGTTTAATAGGGGACGGGGAGCTGTTTTTT.

In its sample, this clonotype was seen once. This probably arose from a read error, given a far larger clone one base away. The rearrangement links TRBV28 to TRBJ2-7, with 11 bases fitting TRBD2. J was trimmed by 7 bases and V by 6 bases; bases with no gene match: 11. The CDR3 is made up of 15 amino acids. Germline values: CDR1 MDHEN, CDR2 SYDVKM. The CDR3 loop is CASRKLAGDYNEQYF. In nucleotides, the CDR3 is TGTGCCAGCAGGAAACTAGCGGGAGATTACAATGAGCAGTACTTC.

V usage is TRBV7-9 and J usage is TRBJ1-5; possible D gene TRBD1, 5 bases. Germline CDR1 SEHNR, CDR2 FQNEAQ (reference sequence). V was clipped by 4 bases and J by 7 bases, with 14 bases between them. The CDR3 is 14 amino acids. CDR3 nucleotide sequence: TGTGCCAGCAGCTCTGGGGGTCCTTCCCAGCCCCAGCATTTT. Protein sequence: CASSSGGPSQPQHF.

This clonotype was counted ten times or more. The genes are TRBV11-2 and TRBJ2-5, with TRBD2 identical over 7 bases. Trimming took 5 bases from V and 0 from J; bases not matched to a gene: 6. CDR1 and CDR2 (germline): SGHAT, FQNNGV. The CDR3 is 15 amino acids. The CDR3 region has the DNA TGTGCCAGCAGCCTCACTCTAGCGGACCAAGAGACCCAGTACTTC. This codes for CASSLTLADQETQYF.